This T cell receptor beta chain was retrieved from a study of T cells in Graves' hyperthyroidism and ophthalmopathy. About the study: Initial diagnosis, before any treatment, was when peripheral blood was collected.

Whole-study findings and limits: Most clonotypes expanded in thyroid above 0.001 were likewise present in blood.

Using RNA transcripts as the source, TCR beta CDR3 regions were amplified. Carried out on the TCR CDR3, a first-round RT-PCR used the HTBI primer set. TCRdb recomputed calls from the multiplex PCR reads with MiXCR, one row per CDR3 protein. The sample yields under 750,000 distinct CDR3 sequences, approximately 18% seen once. Trimming removed 6 bases at V and 4 bases at J, with 15 bases between. There are 14 residues in the CDR3. Germline V gene lookup returns CDR1 MNHNS and CDR2 SASEGT. There are a few counts of this clonotype. Its specificity is not known. Sequenced: blood. This sequence originates from a woman aged 45-65 years with Graves' hyperthyroidism that later progressed to Graves' ophthalmopathy. This rearrangement joins TRBV6-1 to TRBJ1-2, with D unresolved. CDR3 amino acids: CASSNRGTVYGYTF. CDR3 bases: TGTGCCAGCAGCAACCGTGGAACAGTCTATGGCTACACCTTC.